A selection of T cell receptor beta chains follows, all from one sample in a study of blood T cell repertoires in COVID-19. Here immunoSEQ multiplex PCR was the method, and the copy in TCRdb shows in-frame clones only, minus some. The sample has hundreds of thousands of clones, 60% to 75% seen once. Sequencing was carried out using peripheral blood. The receptors shown here come from a woman of 80 years or more with acute or convalescent COVID-19. The CDR3 runs from the conserved cysteine through the conserved F or W. The order of the fields is D gene, clone size, J gene, V gene, CDR3 DNA, CDR3 protein. D genes are given only for firm matches. The size field is filled for only some rows; it gives once, few, many or a size class.

D gene: TRBD1; clone size: .; J gene: TRBJ2-3; V gene: TRBV14; CDR3 DNA: TGTGCCAGCAGCCAACGACAGGGCTGGGGCACAGATACGCAGTATTTT; CDR3 protein: CASSQRQGWGTDTQYF
D gene: TRBD1; clone size: .; J gene: TRBJ2-5; V gene: TRBV20-1; CDR3 DNA: TGCAGTGCTAGTGGTGGCAGGGGGCACGAGACCCAGTACTTC; CDR3 protein: CSASGGRGHETQYF
D gene: TRBD2; clone size: .; J gene: TRBJ2-3; V gene: TRBV11-1; CDR3 DNA: TGTGCCAGCAGCGCTCGGGAGGGAGATACGCAGTATTTT; CDR3 protein: CASSAREGDTQYF
D gene: TRBD1; clone size: many; J gene: TRBJ2-1; V gene: TRBV7-9; CDR3 DNA: TGTGCCAGCAGCTCCATACAGGGGGGTCGGGTAAATGAGCAGTTCTTC; CDR3 protein: CASSSIQGGRVNEQFF
D gene: .; clone size: .; J gene: TRBJ1-2; V gene: TRBV11-2; CDR3 DNA: TGTGCCAGCAGCTTAGAGGCAGGTGCCTATGGCTACACCTTC; CDR3 protein: CASSLEAGAYGYTF
D gene: .; clone size: .; J gene: TRBJ2-3; V gene: TRBV11-2; CDR3 DNA: TGTGCCAGCAGTCCCGGGGGACTCACAGATACGCAGTATTTT; CDR3 protein: CASSPGGLTDTQYF
D gene: .; clone size: .; J gene: TRBJ2-7; V gene: TRBV29-1; CDR3 DNA: TGCAGCGTACAAAAGGACAAGCCCTACGAGCAGTACTTC; CDR3 protein: CSVQKDKPYEQYF
D gene: TRBD1; clone size: .; J gene: TRBJ1-5; V gene: TRBV18; CDR3 DNA: TGTGCCAGCTCACAAGGGACAGGGGGCAATCAGCCCCAGCATTTT; CDR3 protein: CASSQGTGGNQPQHF
D gene: TRBD1; clone size: .; J gene: TRBJ1-2; V gene: TRBV5-1; CDR3 DNA: TGCGCCAGCAGCTTGGCCAGGGGCGAAGAAGGACAGGGAGGAGGACATGGCTACACCTTC; CDR3 protein: CASSLARGEEGQGGGHGYTF
D gene: TRBD1; clone size: .; J gene: TRBJ2-7; V gene: TRBV5-4; CDR3 DNA: TGTGCCAGCAGCTTGAGTCGGGACAGAAGACCCTACGAGCAGTACTTC; CDR3 protein: CASSLSRDRRPYEQYF
D gene: .; clone size: .; J gene: TRBJ2-3; V gene: TRBV7-2; CDR3 DNA: TGTGCCAGCAGTCTAGTGGGGCATGTCACAGATACGCAGTATTTT; CDR3 protein: CASSLVGHVTDTQYF
D gene: TRBD2; clone size: .; J gene: TRBJ2-7; V gene: TRBV5-5; CDR3 DNA: TGTGCCAGCAGCTCGGTCGGGACTAGCGGTTACGAGCAGTACTTC; CDR3 protein: CASSSVGTSGYEQYF
D gene: .; clone size: .; J gene: TRBJ2-1; V gene: TRBV21-1; CDR3 DNA: TGTGCCAGCAGCAAAGGAGAGGTCAGGGGGCCCTACAATGAGCAGTTCTTC; CDR3 protein: CASSKGEVRGPYNEQFF
D gene: .; clone size: few; J gene: TRBJ1-5; V gene: TRBV30; CDR3 DNA: TGTGCCTGGAGTGTACAAAACAGCAATCAGCCCCAGCATTTT; CDR3 protein: CAWSVQNSNQPQHF
D gene: TRBD1; clone size: .; J gene: TRBJ2-3; V gene: TRBV12-5; CDR3 DNA: TGTGCTAGTGGTTTGGGGACAGGGTCCCATCCAGATACGCAGTATTTT; CDR3 protein: CASGLGTGSHPDTQYF
D gene: .; clone size: .; J gene: TRBJ1-5; V gene: TRBV19; CDR3 DNA: TGTGCCAGTGCGAACAGCCAATCTAGCAATCAGCCCCAGCATTTT; CDR3 protein: CASANSQSSNQPQHF
D gene: .; clone size: .; J gene: TRBJ2-3; V gene: TRBV11-3; CDR3 DNA: TGTGCCAGCAGCTTAGATTCCCGCGCAGATACGCAGTATTTT; CDR3 protein: CASSLDSRADTQYF
D gene: .; clone size: .; J gene: TRBJ2-5; V gene: TRBV5-1; CDR3 DNA: TGCGCCAGCAGCTTGGCAAGGGGCGGAGGGGAGACCCAGTACTTC; CDR3 protein: CASSLARGGGETQYF
D gene: .; clone size: .; J gene: TRBJ1-1; V gene: TRBV7-8; CDR3 DNA: TGTGCCGGTCGGGTGGTCACTGAAGCTTTCTTT; CDR3 protein: CAGRVVTEAFF
D gene: .; clone size: .; J gene: TRBJ1-2; V gene: TRBV18; CDR3 DNA: TGTGCCAGCTCACCACGGGAGGATGGCTACACCTTC; CDR3 protein: CASSPREDGYTF
D gene: .; clone size: .; J gene: TRBJ2-5; V gene: TRBV2; CDR3 DNA: TGTGCCGCCCGACAGAACCGACAAGAGACCCAGTACTTC; CDR3 protein: CAARQNRQETQYF
D gene: .; clone size: once; J gene: TRBJ1-2; V gene: TRBV6-2/TRBV6-3; CDR3 DNA: TGTGCCAGCAGTTATAGAGGGGGTGATGGCTACACCTTC; CDR3 protein: CASSYRGGDGYTF
D gene: .; clone size: .; J gene: TRBJ2-1; V gene: TRBV5-4; CDR3 DNA: TGTGCCAGCAGCTTACCCCTAAACAGGGACAATGAGCAGTTCTTC; CDR3 protein: CASSLPLNRDNEQFF
D gene: .; clone size: .; J gene: TRBJ2-7; V gene: TRBV5-1; CDR3 DNA: TGCGCCAGCAGCTTGGCCGGTAAGGCAGGTGGGTACGAGCAGTACTTC; CDR3 protein: CASSLAGKAGGYEQYF
D gene: .; clone size: many; J gene: TRBJ1-1; V gene: TRBV3-1/TRBV3-2; CDR3 DNA: TGTGCCAGCAGCCAAGGGCGGGGCACTGAAGCTTTCTTT; CDR3 protein: CASSQGRGTEAFF
D gene: .; clone size: .; J gene: TRBJ1-1; V gene: TRBV5-6; CDR3 DNA: TGTGCCAGCAGCTTGGGTCTGGGACATATGAACACTGAAGCTTTCTTT; CDR3 protein: CASSLGLGHMNTEAFF
D gene: TRBD1; clone size: once; J gene: TRBJ1-1; V gene: TRBV2; CDR3 DNA: TGTGCCAGCAGGGGACAGCCAAACACTGAAGCTTTCTTT; CDR3 protein: CASRGQPNTEAFF
D gene: TRBD1; clone size: .; J gene: TRBJ1-3; V gene: TRBV5-1; CDR3 DNA: TGCGCCAGCAGCCCGACAGGGGAAGGAAACACCATATATTTT; CDR3 protein: CASSPTGEGNTIYF
D gene: .; clone size: .; J gene: TRBJ2-2; V gene: TRBV11-3; CDR3 DNA: TGTGCCAGCAGCTTTTCCTCCCTGAACACCGGGGAGCTGTTTTTT; CDR3 protein: CASSFSSLNTGELFF
D gene: TRBD1; clone size: .; J gene: TRBJ2-7; V gene: TRBV6-2/TRBV6-3; CDR3 DNA: TGTGCCAGCAGTAACAGGGCGACAGGGGTAGGGTCCTACGAGCAGTACTTC; CDR3 protein: CASSNRATGVGSYEQYF
D gene: .; clone size: once; J gene: TRBJ1-2; V gene: TRBV3-1/TRBV3-2; CDR3 DNA: TGTGCCAGCAGCCAAGTCCCTCACTATGGCTACACCTTC; CDR3 protein: CASSQVPHYGYTF
D gene: .; clone size: .; J gene: TRBJ1-1; V gene: TRBV2; CDR3 DNA: TGTGCCAGCAGTGCTAGGAGGGACACTGAAGCTTTCTTT; CDR3 protein: CASSARRDTEAFF
D gene: TRBD2; clone size: .; J gene: TRBJ2-1; V gene: TRBV3-1/TRBV3-2; CDR3 DNA: TGTGCCAGCAGCCAAAGAAGTCTAGCGGGAGACAATGAGCAGTTCTTC; CDR3 protein: CASSQRSLAGDNEQFF
D gene: .; clone size: .; J gene: TRBJ2-3; V gene: TRBV5-5; CDR3 DNA: TGTGCCAGCAGCTCGTTGTCGACAGGTGGATTCACAGATACGCAGTATTTT; CDR3 protein: CASSSLSTGGFTDTQYF
D gene: .; clone size: .; J gene: TRBJ1-1; V gene: TRBV19; CDR3 DNA: TGTGCCAGTATCCCCAGAGGTGCGAACACTGAAGCTTTCTTT; CDR3 protein: CASIPRGANTEAFF
D gene: .; clone size: .; J gene: TRBJ2-6; V gene: TRBV2; CDR3 DNA: TGTGCCAGCAGCATCGGACACTCTGGGGCCAACGTCCTGACTTTC; CDR3 protein: CASSIGHSGANVLTF
D gene: .; clone size: .; J gene: TRBJ2-7; V gene: TRBV3-1/TRBV3-2; CDR3 DNA: TGTGCCAGCAGCCTGCGACAGAATCGCTACGAGCAGTACTTC; CDR3 protein: CASSLRQNRYEQYF
D gene: .; clone size: .; J gene: TRBJ2-4; V gene: TRBV5-6; CDR3 DNA: TGTGCCAGCAGCTTGGCGGGGTTAGCCAAAAACATTCAGTACTTC; CDR3 protein: CASSLAGLAKNIQYF
D gene: TRBD1; clone size: .; J gene: TRBJ2-7; V gene: TRBV6-5; CDR3 DNA: TGTGCCAGCAGTTATAAGGGGACAGGGTACGAGCAGTACTTC; CDR3 protein: CASSYKGTGYEQYF
D gene: .; clone size: .; J gene: TRBJ2-7; V gene: TRBV18; CDR3 DNA: TGTGCCAGCTCACCATCCGATAGCGGCAGGTACGAGCAGTACTTC; CDR3 protein: CASSPSDSGRYEQYF
D gene: TRBD1; clone size: .; J gene: TRBJ2-1; V gene: TRBV27; CDR3 DNA: TGTGCCAGCAGTTTAGGCGCCCTCGGGACAGGGTCCTTACTCGATGAGCAGTTCTTC; CDR3 protein: CASSLGALGTGSLLDEQFF